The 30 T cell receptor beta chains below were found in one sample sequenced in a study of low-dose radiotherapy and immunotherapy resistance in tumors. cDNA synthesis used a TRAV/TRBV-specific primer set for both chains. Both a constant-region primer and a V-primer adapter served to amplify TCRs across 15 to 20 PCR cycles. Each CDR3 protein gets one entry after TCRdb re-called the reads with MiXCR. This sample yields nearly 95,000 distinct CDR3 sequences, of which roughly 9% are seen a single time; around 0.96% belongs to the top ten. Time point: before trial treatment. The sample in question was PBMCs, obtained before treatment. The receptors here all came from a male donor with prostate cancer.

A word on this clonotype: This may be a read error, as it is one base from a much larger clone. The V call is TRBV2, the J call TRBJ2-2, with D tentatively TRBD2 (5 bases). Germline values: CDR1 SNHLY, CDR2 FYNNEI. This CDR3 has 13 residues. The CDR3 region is CASSLVLTGKLFF. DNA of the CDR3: TGTGCCAGCAGTTTAGTACTGACCGGGAAGCTGTTTTTT.

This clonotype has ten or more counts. CDR3: CASSNRDLGGRDFHEQYF. CDR3 nucleotides: TGTGCCAGCAGTAATAGGGACCTCGGAGGCAGGGACTTCCACGAGCAGTACTTC. This chain connects TRBV25-1 to TRBJ2-7; D possibly corresponds to TRBD2 (6 bases). CDR1 is MGHDK and CDR2 is SYGVNS in the germline V gene. V shed 5 bases and J shed 5 bases, with 28 bases lying between them. This CDR3 comprises 18 residues.

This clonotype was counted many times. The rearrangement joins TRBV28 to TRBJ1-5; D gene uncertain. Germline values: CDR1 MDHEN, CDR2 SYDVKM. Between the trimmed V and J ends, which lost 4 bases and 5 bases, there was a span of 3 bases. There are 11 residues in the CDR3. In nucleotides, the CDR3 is TGTGCCAGCAGTTCCGATCAGCCCCAGCATTTT. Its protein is CASSSDQPQHF.

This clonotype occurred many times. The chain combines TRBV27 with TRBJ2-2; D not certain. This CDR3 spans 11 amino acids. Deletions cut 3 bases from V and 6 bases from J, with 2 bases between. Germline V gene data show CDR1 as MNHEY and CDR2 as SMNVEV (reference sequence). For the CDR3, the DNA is TGTGCCAGCAGTTTCGCCGGGGAGCTGTTTTTT. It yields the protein CASSFAGELFF.

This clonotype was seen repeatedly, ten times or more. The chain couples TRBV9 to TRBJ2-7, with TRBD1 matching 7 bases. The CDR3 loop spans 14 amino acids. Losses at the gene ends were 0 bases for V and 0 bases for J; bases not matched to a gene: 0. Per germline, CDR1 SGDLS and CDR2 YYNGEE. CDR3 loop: CASSVGDSSYEQYF. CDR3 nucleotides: TGTGCCAGCAGCGTAGGGGACAGCTCCTACGAGCAGTACTTC.

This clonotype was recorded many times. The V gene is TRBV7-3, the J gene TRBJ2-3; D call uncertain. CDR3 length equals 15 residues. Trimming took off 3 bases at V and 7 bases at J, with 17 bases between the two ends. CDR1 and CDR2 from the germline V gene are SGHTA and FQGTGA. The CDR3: CASSFSPSTSYTQYF. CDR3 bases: TGTGCCAGCAGCTTTTCGCCATCCACCTCATATACGCAGTATTTT.

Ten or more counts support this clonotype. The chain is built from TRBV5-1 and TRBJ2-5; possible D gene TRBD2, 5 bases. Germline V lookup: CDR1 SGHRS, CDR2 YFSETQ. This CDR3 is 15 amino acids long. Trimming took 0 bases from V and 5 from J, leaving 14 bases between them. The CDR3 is CASSLDFRDGETQYF. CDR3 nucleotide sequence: TGCGCCAGCAGCTTGGATTTTCGGGATGGGGAGACCCAGTACTTC.

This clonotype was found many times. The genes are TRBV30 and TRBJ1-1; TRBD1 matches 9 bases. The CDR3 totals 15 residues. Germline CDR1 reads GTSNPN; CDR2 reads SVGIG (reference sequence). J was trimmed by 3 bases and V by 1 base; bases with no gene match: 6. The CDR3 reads CAWSGTTGGYTEAFF. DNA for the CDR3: TGTGCCTGGAGTGGCACGACAGGGGGGTACACTGAAGCTTTCTTT.

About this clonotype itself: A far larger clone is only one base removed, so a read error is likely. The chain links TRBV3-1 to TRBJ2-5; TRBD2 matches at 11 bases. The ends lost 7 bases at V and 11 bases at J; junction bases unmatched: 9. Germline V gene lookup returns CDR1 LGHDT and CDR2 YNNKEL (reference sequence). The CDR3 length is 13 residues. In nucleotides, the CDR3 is TGTGCCAGCACCACTAGCGGGAGTTCTGAGCAGTACTTC. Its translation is CASTTSGSSEQYF.

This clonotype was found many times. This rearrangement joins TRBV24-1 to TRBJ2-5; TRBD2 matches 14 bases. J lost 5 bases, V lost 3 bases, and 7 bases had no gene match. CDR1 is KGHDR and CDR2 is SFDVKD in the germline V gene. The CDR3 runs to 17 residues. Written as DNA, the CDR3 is TGTGCCACCAGTGATCCGGGACTAGCGGGAGTAAAGGAGACCCAGTACTTC. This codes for CATSDPGLAGVKETQYF.

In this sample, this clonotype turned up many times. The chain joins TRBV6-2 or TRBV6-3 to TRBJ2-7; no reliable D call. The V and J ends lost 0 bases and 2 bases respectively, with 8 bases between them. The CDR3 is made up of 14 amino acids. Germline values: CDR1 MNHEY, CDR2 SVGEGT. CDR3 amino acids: CASSYSILAYEQYF. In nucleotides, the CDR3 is TGTGCCAGCAGTTACTCGATCCTGGCCTACGAGCAGTACTTC.

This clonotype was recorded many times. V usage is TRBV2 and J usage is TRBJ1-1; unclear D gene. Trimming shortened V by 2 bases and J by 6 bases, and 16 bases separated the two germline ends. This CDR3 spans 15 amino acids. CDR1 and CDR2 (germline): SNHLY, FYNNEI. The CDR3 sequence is CASSESAVAGAEAFF. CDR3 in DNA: TGTGCCAGCAGTGAAAGCGCAGTCGCCGGCGCTGAAGCTTTCTTT. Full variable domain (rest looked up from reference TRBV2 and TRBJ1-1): EPEVTQTPSHQVTQMGQEVILRCVPISNHLYFYWYRQILGQKVEFLVSFYNNEISEKSEIFDDQFSVERPDGSNFTLKIRSTKLEDSAMYFCASSESAVAGAEAFFGQGTRLTVV.

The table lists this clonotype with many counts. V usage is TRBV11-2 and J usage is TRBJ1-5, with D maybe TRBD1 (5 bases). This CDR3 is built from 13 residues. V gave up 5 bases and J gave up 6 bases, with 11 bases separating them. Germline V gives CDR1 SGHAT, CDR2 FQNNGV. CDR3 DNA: TGTGCCAGCAGCCCTGGGAGGGGTCAGCCCCAGCATTTT. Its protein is CASSPGRGQPQHF.

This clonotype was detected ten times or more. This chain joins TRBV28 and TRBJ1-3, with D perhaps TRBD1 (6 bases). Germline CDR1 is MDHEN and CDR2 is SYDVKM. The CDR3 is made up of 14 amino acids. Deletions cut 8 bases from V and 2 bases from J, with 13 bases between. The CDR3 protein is CASCTGAAGNTIYF. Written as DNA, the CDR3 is TGTGCCAGCTGTACGGGGGCCGCTGGAAACACCATATATTTT.

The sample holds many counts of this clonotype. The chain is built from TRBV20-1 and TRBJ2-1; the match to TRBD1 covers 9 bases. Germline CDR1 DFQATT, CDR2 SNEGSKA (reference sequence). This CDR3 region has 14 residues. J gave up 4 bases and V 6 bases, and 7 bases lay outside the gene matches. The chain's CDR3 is CSARDREGYNEQFF. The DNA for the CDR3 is TGCAGTGCCCGGGACAGGGAGGGGTACAATGAGCAGTTCTTC.

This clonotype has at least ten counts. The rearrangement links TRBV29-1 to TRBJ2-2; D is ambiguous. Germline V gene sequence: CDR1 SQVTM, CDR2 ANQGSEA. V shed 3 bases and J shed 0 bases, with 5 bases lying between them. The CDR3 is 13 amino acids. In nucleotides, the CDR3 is TGCAGCGTTGACGGCGCGAACACCGGGGAGCTGTTTTTT. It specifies CSVDGANTGELFF.

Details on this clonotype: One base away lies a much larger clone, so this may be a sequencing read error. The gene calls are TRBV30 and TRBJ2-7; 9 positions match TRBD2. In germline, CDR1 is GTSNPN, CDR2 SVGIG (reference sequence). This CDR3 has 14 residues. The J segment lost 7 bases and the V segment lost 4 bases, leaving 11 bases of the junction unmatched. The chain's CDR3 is CAWNSGSFYNEQYF. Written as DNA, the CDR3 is TGTGCCTGGAATAGCGGGAGCTTCTACAATGAGCAGTACTTC.

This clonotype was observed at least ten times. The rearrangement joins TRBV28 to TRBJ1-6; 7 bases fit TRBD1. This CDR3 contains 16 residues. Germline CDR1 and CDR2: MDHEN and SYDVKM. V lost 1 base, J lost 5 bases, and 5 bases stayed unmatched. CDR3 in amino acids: CASSLFGDRHNSPLHF. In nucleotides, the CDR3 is TGTGCCAGCAGTTTATTTGGGGACAGACATAATTCACCCCTCCACTTT.

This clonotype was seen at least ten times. In DNA form, the CDR3 reads TGTGCCAGCAGCTTAGGAGAGGTAGCGGCCCCCTCCTACGAGCAGTACTTC. Its translation: CASSLGEVAAPSYEQYF. The chain combines TRBV7-2 with TRBJ2-7; D is possibly TRBD2 (6 bases). Germline CDR1 reads SGHTA; CDR2 reads FQGNSA. V was clipped by 1 base and J by 0 bases, with 16 bases between them. There are 17 residues in the CDR3.

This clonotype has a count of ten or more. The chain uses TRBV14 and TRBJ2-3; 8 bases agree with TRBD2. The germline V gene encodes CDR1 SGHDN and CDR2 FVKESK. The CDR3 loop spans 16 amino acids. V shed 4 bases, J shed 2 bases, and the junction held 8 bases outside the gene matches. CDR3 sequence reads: CASSLTSGPPTDTQYF. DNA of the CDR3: TGTGCCAGCAGCCTTACTAGCGGACCGCCCACAGATACGCAGTATTTT.

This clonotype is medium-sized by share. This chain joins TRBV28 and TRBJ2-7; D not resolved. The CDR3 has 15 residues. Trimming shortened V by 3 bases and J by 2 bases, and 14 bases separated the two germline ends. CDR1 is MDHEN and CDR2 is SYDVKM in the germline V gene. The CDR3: CASSFTGAEPYEQYF. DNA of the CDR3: TGTGCCAGCAGTTTCACCGGTGCCGAACCCTACGAGCAGTACTTC. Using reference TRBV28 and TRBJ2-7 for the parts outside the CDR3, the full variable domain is DVKVTQSSRYLVKRTGEKVFLECVQDMDHENMFWYRQDPGLGLRLIYFSYDVKMKEKGDIPEGYSVSREKKERFSLILESASTNQTSMYLCASSFTGAEPYEQYFGPGTRLTVT.

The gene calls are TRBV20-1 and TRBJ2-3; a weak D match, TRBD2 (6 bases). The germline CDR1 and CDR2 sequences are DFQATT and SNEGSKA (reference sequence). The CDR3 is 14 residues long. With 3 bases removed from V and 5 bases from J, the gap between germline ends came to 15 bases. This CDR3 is CSASSGGRVDTQYF. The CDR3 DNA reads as TGCAGTGCTAGTTCTGGAGGGCGGGTAGATACGCAGTATTTT.

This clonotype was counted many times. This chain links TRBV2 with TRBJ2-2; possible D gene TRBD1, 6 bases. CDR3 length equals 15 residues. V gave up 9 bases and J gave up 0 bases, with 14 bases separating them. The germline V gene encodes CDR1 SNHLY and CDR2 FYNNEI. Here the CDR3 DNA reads TGTGCCAGTCAACGGGACACAGCGAACACCGGGGAGCTGTTTTTT. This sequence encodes CASQRDTANTGELFF.

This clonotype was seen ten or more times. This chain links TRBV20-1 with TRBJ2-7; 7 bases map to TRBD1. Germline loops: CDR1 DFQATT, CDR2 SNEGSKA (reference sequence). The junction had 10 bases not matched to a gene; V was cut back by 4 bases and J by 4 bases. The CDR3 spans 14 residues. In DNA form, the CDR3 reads TGCAGTGCTACCGGGGCCTCAGGGGGTTACGAGCAGTACTTC. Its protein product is CSATGASGGYEQYF.

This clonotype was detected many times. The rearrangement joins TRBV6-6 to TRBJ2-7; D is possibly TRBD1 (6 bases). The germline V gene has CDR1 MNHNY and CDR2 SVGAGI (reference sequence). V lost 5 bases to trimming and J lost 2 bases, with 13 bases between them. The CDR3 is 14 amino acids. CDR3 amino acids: CASSQQGAAYEQYF. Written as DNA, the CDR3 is TGTGCCAGCAGTCAACAGGGAGCCGCCTACGAGCAGTACTTC.

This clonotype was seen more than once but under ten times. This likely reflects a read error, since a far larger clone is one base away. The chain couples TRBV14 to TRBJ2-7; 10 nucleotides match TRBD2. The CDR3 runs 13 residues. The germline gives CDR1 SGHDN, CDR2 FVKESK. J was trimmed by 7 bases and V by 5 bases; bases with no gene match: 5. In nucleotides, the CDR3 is TGTGCCAGCAGCACTAGCGGGGCCAGTGAGCAGTACTTC. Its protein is CASSTSGASEQYF.

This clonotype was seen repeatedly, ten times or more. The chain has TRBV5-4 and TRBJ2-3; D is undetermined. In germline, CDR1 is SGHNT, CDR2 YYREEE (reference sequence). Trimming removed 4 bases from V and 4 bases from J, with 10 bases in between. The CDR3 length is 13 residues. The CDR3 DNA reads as TGTGCCAGCAGCCTAGGTCGGGCAGATACGCAGTATTTT. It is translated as CASSLGRADTQYF.

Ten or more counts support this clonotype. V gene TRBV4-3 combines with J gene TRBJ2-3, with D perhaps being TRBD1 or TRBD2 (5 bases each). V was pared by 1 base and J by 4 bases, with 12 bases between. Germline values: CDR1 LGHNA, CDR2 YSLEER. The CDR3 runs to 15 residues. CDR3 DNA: TGCGCCAGCAGCCAAGCGGGCAGGGACCCAGATACGCAGTATTTT. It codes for CASSQAGRDPDTQYF.

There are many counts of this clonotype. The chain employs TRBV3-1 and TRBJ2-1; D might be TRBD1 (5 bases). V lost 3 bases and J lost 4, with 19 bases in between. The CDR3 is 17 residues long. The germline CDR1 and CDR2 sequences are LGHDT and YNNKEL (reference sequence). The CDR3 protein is CASSHFQTALGYNEQFF. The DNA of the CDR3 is TGTGCCAGCAGCCACTTTCAGACAGCTTTGGGGTACAATGAGCAGTTCTTC.

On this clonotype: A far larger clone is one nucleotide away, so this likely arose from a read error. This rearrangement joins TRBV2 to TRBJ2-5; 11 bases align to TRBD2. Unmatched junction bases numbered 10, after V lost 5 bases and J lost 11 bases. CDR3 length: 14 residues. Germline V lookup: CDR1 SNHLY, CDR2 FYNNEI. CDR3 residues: CASSYSTSGSEQYF. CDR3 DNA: TGTGCCAGCAGTTACAGTACTAGCGGGAGTGAGCAGTACTTC.